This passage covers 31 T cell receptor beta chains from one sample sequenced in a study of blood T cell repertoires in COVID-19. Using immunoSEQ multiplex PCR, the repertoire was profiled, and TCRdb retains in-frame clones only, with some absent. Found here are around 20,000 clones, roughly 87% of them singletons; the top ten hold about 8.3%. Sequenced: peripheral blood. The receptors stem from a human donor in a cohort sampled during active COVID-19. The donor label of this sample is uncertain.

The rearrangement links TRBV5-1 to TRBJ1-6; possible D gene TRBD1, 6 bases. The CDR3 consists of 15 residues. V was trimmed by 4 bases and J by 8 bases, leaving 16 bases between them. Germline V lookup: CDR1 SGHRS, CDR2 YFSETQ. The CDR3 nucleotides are TGCGCCAGCAGCCTGAACAGGGCTCAGGATTCACCCCTCCACTTT. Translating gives CASSLNRAQDSPLHF.

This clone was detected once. The CDR3 spells CASSPGGGNEKLFF. CDR3 in DNA: TGTGCCAGCAGCCCAGGGGGCGGGAATGAAAAACTGTTTTTT. This chain uses TRBV9 with TRBJ1-4; 8 bases are shared with TRBD1. This CDR3 spans 14 amino acids. After removal of 4 bases from V and 5 bases from J, the junction contained 4 bases not matched to a gene. From germline, CDR1 is SGDLS and CDR2 YYNGEE.

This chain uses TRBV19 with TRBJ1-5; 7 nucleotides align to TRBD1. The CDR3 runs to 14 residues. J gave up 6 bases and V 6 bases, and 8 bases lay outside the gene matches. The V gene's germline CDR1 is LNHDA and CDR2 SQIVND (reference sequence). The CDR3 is CASSAGQGGQPQHF. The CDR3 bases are TGTGCCAGTAGCGCGGGGCAGGGGGGTCAGCCCCAGCATTTT.

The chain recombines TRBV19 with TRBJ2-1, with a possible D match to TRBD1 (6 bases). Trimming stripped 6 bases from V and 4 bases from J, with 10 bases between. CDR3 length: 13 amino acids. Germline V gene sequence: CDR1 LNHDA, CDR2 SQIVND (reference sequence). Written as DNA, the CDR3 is TGTGCCAGTAGCCCCGGGACATACAATGAGCAGTTCTTC. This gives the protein CASSPGTYNEQFF.

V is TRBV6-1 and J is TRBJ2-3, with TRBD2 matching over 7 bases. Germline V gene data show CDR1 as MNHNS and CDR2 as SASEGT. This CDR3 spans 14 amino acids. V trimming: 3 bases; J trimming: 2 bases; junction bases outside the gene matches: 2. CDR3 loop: CASSEGTNTDTQYF. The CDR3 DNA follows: TGTGCCAGCAGTGAGGGGACTAACACAGATACGCAGTATTTT.

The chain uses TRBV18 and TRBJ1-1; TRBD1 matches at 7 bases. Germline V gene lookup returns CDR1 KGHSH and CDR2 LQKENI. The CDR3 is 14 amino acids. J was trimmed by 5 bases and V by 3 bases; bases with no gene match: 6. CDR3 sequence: CASSPSGGGTEAFF. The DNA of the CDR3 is TGTGCCAGCTCACCGTCAGGGGGAGGTACTGAAGCTTTCTTT.

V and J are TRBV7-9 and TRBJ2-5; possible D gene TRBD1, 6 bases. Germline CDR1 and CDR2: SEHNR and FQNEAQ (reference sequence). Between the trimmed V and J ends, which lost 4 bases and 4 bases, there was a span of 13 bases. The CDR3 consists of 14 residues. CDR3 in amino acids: CASSSTQGLETQYF. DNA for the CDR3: TGTGCCAGCAGCTCGACACAGGGCCTAGAGACCCAGTACTTC.

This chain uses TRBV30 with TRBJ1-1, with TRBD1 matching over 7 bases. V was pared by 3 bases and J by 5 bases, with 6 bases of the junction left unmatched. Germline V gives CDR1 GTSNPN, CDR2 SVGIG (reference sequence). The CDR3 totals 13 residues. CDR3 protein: CAWSGGGRTEAFF. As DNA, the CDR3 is TGTGCCTGGAGCGGAGGGGGCCGAACTGAAGCTTTCTTT. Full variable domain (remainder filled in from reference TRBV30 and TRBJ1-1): SQTIHQWPATLVQPVGSPLSLECTVEGTSNPNLYWYRQAAGRGLQLLFYSVGIGQISSEVPQNLSASRPQDRQFILSSKKLLLSDSGFYLCAWSGGGRTEAFFGQGTRLTVV.

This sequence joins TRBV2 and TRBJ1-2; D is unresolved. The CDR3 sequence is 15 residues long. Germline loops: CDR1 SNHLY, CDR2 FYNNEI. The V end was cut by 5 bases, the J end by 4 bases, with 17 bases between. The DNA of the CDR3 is TGTGCCAGCAGTCCTGGGTCTTCGGAGGTCTATGGCTACACCTTC. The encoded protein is CASSPGSSEVYGYTF.

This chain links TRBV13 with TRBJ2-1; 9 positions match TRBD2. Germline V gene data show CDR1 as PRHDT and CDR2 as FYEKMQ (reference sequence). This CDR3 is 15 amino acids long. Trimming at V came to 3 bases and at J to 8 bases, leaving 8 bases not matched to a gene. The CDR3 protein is CASSFGGRAGDEQFF. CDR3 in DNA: TGTGCCAGCAGCTTCGGCGGGAGGGCCGGGGATGAGCAGTTCTTC.

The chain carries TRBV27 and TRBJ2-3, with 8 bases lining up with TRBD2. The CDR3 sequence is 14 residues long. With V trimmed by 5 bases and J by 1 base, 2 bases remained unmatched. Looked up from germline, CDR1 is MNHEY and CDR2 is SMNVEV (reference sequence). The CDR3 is CASSTSGRTDTQYF. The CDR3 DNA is TGTGCCAGCAGTACTAGCGGCCGCACAGATACGCAGTATTTT.

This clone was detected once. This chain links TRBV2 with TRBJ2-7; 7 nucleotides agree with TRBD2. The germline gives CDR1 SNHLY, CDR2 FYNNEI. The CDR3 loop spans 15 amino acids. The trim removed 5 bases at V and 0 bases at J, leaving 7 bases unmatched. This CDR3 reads CASSPWGRDSYEQYF. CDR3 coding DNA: TGTGCCAGCAGTCCGTGGGGGAGGGACTCCTACGAGCAGTACTTC.

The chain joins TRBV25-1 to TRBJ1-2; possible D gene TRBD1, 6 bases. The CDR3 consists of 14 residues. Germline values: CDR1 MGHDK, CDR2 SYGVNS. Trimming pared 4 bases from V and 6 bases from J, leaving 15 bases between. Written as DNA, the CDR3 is TGTGCCAGCAGTGCTAAGGGGGTCCTTCATGGCTACACCTTC. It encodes CASSAKGVLHGYTF.

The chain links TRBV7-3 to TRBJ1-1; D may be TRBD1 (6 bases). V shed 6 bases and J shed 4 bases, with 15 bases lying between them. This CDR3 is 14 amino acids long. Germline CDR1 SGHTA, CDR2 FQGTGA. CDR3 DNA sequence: TGTGCCAGCAGTTCAAGGGGGAGCGGCACTGAAGCTTTCTTT. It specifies CASSSRGSGTEAFF.

CDR3 coding DNA: TGTGCCAGCAGCTTCCCAGGCACGAACACCGGGGAGCTGTTTTTT. This translates into CASSFPGTNTGELFF. The rearrangement joins TRBV5-4 to TRBJ2-2; D is unresolved. The CDR3 runs to 15 residues. Germline values: CDR1 SGHNT, CDR2 YYREEE (reference sequence). Deletions cut 2 bases from V and 0 bases from J, with 8 bases between.

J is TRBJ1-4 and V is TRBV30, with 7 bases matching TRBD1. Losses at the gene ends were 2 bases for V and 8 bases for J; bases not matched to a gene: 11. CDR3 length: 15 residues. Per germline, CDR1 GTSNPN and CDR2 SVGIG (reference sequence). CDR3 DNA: TGTGCCTGGAGTCCAGTGGACAGGTTAGCCGAAAAACTGTTTTTT. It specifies CAWSPVDRLAEKLFF.

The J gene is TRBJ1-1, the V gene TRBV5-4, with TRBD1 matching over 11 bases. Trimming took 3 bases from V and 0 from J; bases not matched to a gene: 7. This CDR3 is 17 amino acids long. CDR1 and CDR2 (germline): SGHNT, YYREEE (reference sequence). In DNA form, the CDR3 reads TGTGCCAGCAGCTCGGGGACAGGGGGTATGTTGAACACTGAAGCTTTCTTT. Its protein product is CASSSGTGGMLNTEAFF. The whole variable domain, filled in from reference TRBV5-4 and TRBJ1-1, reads ETGVTQSPTHLIKTRGQQVTLRCSSQSGHNTVSWYQQALGQGPQFIFQYYREEENGRGNFPPRFSGLQFPNYSSELNVNALELDDSALYLCASSSGTGGMLNTEAFFGQGTRLTVV.

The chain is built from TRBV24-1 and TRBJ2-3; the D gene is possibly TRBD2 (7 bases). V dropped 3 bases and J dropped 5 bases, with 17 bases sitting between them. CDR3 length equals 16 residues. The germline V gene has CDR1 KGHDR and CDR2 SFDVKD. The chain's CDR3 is CATSDAGAGAEDTQYF. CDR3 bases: TGTGCCACCAGTGATGCGGGGGCGGGGGCAGAAGATACGCAGTATTTT.

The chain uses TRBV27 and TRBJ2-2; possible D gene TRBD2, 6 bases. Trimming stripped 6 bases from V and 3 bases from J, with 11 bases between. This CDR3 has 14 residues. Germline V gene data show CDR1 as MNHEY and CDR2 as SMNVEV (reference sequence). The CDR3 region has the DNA TGTGCCAGCAGGGGACTGCTCTACACCGGGGAGCTGTTTTTT. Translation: CASRGLLYTGELFF.

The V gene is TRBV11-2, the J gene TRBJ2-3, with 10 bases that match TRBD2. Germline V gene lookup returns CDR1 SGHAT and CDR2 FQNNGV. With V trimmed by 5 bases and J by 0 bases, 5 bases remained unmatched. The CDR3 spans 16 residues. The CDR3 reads CASSPRLAGSTDTQYF. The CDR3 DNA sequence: TGTGCCAGCAGCCCTAGACTAGCGGGTAGCACAGATACGCAGTATTTT.

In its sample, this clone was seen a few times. CDR3 sequence reads: CASSRRAYSYNEQFF. The DNA for the CDR3 is TGTGCCAGCAGCAGGAGGGCCTACTCCTACAATGAGCAGTTCTTC. This chain uses TRBV13 with TRBJ2-1; perhaps TRBD2 as D (6 bases). The CDR3 runs to 15 residues. Germline CDR1 is PRHDT and CDR2 is FYEKMQ (reference sequence). The V end lost 5 bases, the J end lost 0 bases, and 11 bases lay between the germline ends.

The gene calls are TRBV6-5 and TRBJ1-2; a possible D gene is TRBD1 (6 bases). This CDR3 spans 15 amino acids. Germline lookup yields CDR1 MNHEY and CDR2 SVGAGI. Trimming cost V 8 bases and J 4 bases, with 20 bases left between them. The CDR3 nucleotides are TGTGCCAGCGGGTACCTGGACAGAGAAGTCTATGGCTACACCTTC. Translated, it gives CASGYLDREVYGYTF.

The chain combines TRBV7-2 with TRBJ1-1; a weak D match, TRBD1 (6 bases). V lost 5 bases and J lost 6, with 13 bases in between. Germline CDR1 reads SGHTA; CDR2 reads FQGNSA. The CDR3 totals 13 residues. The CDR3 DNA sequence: TGTGCCAGCAGCGCCTGGGACAACCCTGAAGCTTTCTTT. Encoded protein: CASSAWDNPEAFF. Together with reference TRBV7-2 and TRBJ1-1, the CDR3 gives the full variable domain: GAGVSQSPSNKVTEKGKDVELRCDPISGHTALYWYRQSLGQGLEFLIYFQGNSAPDKSGLPSDRFSAERTGGSVSTLTIQRTQQEDSAVYLCASSAWDNPEAFFGQGTRLTVV.

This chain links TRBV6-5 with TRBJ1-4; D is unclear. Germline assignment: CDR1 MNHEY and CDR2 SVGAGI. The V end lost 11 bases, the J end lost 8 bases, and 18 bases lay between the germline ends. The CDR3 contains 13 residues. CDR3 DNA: TGTGCCCTCCGCGGAGGTCTAGGCGAAAAACTGTTTTTT. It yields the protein CALRGGLGEKLFF.

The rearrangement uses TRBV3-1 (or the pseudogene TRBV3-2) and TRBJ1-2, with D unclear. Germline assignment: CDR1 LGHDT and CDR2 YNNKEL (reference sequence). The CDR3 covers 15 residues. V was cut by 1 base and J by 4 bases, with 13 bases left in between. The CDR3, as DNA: TGTGCCAGCAGCCAAGGCGGGGTCACCACCTATGGCTACACCTTC. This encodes CASSQGGVTTYGYTF.

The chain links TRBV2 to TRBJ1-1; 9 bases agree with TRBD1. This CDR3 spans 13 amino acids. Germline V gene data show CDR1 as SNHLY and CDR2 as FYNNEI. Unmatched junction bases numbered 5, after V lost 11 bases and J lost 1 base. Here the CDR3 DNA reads TGTGCCGGAGGACAGGGGTCGAACACTGAAGCTTTCTTT. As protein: CAGGQGSNTEAFF.

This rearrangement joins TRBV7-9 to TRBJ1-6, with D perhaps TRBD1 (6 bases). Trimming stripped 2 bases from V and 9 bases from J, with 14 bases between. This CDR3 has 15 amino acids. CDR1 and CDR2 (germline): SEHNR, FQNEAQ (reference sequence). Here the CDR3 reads CASSLPDSKISPLHF. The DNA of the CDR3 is TGTGCCAGCAGCTTACCGGACAGTAAGATTTCACCCCTCCACTTT.

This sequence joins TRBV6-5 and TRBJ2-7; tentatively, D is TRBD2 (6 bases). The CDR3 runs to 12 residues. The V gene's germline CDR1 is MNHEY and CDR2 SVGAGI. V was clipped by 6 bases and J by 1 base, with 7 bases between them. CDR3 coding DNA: TGTGCCAGCAGGGAGGGTTCCTACGAGCAGTACTTC. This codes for CASREGSYEQYF.

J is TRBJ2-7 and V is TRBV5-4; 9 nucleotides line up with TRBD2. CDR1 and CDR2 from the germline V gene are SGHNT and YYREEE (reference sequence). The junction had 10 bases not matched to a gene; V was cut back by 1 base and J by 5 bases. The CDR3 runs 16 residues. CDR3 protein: CASSLRLAGGPDEQYF. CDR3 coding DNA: TGTGCCAGCAGCTTGAGGTTGGCGGGAGGGCCCGACGAGCAGTACTTC. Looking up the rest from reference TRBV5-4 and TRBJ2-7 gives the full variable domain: ETGVTQSPTHLIKTRGQQVTLRCSSQSGHNTVSWYQQALGQGPQFIFQYYREEENGRGNFPPRFSGLQFPNYSSELNVNALELDDSALYLCASSLRLAGGPDEQYFGPGTRLTVT.

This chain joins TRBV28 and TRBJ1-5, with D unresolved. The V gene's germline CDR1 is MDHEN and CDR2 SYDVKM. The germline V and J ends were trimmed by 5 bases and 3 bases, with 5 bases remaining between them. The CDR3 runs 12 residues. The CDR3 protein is CASSAFNQPQHF. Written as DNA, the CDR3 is TGTGCCAGCAGTGCGTTCAATCAGCCCCAGCATTTT.

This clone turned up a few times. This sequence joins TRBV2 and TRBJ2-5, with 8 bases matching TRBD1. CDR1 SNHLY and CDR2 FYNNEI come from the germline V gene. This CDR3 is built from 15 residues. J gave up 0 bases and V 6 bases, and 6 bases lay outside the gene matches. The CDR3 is CASSADRGDQETQYF. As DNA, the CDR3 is TGTGCCAGCAGCGCCGACAGGGGTGACCAAGAGACCCAGTACTTC.